A selection of T cell receptor beta chains follows, all from one sample in a study of cytomegalovirus exposure and HLA in healthy donors. Using immunoSEQ multiplex PCR, the repertoire was profiled, and TCRdb retains in-frame clones only, with some absent. Recorded for this sample: tens of thousands of clones. Sequenced: PBMCs. The receptors come from a man in his forties in good health and CMV-seronegative. CDR3s include the opening cysteine and the closing phenylalanine or tryptophan. The D gene is left open where the match is weak. Some rows mark clone size as missing; the rest say once, few, many or name a class of expanded clone.

CDR3nt: TGTGCCAGCAGCCTCTCTTCGGATACGCAGTATTTT; CDR3aa: CASSLSSDTQYF; v_gene: TRBV14; j_gene: TRBJ2-3; abundance: .; d_gene: .
CDR3nt: TGTGCCAGCAGTTTGCTTGGGGAGGAATCCTACGAGCAGTACTTC; CDR3aa: CASSLLGEESYEQYF; v_gene: TRBV28; j_gene: TRBJ2-7; abundance: .; d_gene: .
CDR3nt: TGCAGCGTCTCCGGGACAGGGGGCTTATACGAGCAGTACTTC; CDR3aa: CSVSGTGGLYEQYF; v_gene: TRBV29-1; j_gene: TRBJ2-7; abundance: .; d_gene: TRBD1
CDR3nt: TGCGCCAGCAGCCAAGGCCCTAGCGGGAGTCCCGACGAGCAGTACTTC; CDR3aa: CASSQGPSGSPDEQYF; v_gene: TRBV4-3; j_gene: TRBJ2-7; abundance: .; d_gene: TRBD2
CDR3nt: TGTGCCAGCAGCCAAGTATCCTACGAGCAGTACTTC; CDR3aa: CASSQVSYEQYF; v_gene: TRBV14; j_gene: TRBJ2-7; abundance: .; d_gene: .
CDR3nt: TGTGCCAGCTCAGCCGTACTAGCGGAGGGGGGTGAGCAGTTCTTC; CDR3aa: CASSAVLAEGGEQFF; v_gene: TRBV18; j_gene: TRBJ2-1; abundance: .; d_gene: TRBD2
CDR3nt: TGCGCCAGCAGCTTGGACGGGAACTATGGCTACACCTTC; CDR3aa: CASSLDGNYGYTF; v_gene: TRBV5-1; j_gene: TRBJ1-2; abundance: .; d_gene: .
CDR3nt: TGTGCCAGCAGTGTAAACTCTGGGGCCAACGTCCTGACTTTC; CDR3aa: CASSVNSGANVLTF; v_gene: TRBV6-4; j_gene: TRBJ2-6; abundance: .; d_gene: .
CDR3nt: TGTGCCAGCAGCTTAATCCAGGGTCGAAGAAACACCATATATTTT; CDR3aa: CASSLIQGRRNTIYF; v_gene: TRBV7-9; j_gene: TRBJ1-3; abundance: .; d_gene: .
CDR3nt: TGTGCCAGCATACTGGGACAGGGAACGGACGAGCAGTACTTC; CDR3aa: CASILGQGTDEQYF; v_gene: TRBV28; j_gene: TRBJ2-7; abundance: .; d_gene: TRBD1
CDR3nt: TGTGCCACCAGCAGAGAACCCTCACGGGGGGAAGCTTTCTTT; CDR3aa: CATSREPSRGEAFF; v_gene: TRBV15; j_gene: TRBJ1-1; abundance: .; d_gene: .
CDR3nt: TGTGCCTGGAGCCGACAGGGGAGCGAGCAGTACTTC; CDR3aa: CAWSRQGSEQYF; v_gene: TRBV30; j_gene: TRBJ2-7; abundance: .; d_gene: TRBD1
CDR3nt: TGCGCCAGCAGCCGGGGACAGGTCTATGGCTACACCTTC; CDR3aa: CASSRGQVYGYTF; v_gene: TRBV5-1; j_gene: TRBJ1-2; abundance: .; d_gene: TRBD1
CDR3nt: TGTGCCTGGAGTGGTGGACAGTCGAGCAATCAGCCCCAGCATTTT; CDR3aa: CAWSGGQSSNQPQHF; v_gene: TRBV30; j_gene: TRBJ1-5; abundance: .; d_gene: .
CDR3nt: TGTGCCAGCAAGATAAGGACAGGCAATCAGCCCCAGCATTTT; CDR3aa: CASKIRTGNQPQHF; v_gene: TRBV27; j_gene: TRBJ1-5; abundance: .; d_gene: .
CDR3nt: TGTGCCAGCAGTTTGGTGGCAGGGGTTGAGCAGTTCTTC; CDR3aa: CASSLVAGVEQFF; v_gene: TRBV27; j_gene: TRBJ2-1; abundance: .; d_gene: .
CDR3nt: TGTGCCAGCTCACCCGACAGGGGGGACGAGCAGTACTTC; CDR3aa: CASSPDRGDEQYF; v_gene: TRBV18; j_gene: TRBJ2-7; abundance: .; d_gene: TRBD1
CDR3nt: TGCGCCAGCAGCTTGTCGTTTCTAGCGGGGGGTAGCTCCTACAATGAGCAGTTCTTC; CDR3aa: CASSLSFLAGGSSYNEQFF; v_gene: TRBV5-1; j_gene: TRBJ2-1; abundance: .; d_gene: TRBD2
CDR3nt: TGTGCCAGTAGTACCAGTTGGGGGGTTGGGGGCAATCAGCCCCAGCATTTT; CDR3aa: CASSTSWGVGGNQPQHF; v_gene: TRBV19; j_gene: TRBJ1-5; abundance: .; d_gene: .
CDR3nt: TGCAGCGCAGAGGGGAGGGTAGGAGCGAACACTGAAGCTTTCTTT; CDR3aa: CSAEGRVGANTEAFF; v_gene: TRBV29-1; j_gene: TRBJ1-1; abundance: .; d_gene: .
CDR3nt: TGTGCCAGCAGTTACGACCAGGTTTTGAACACTGAAGCTTTCTTT; CDR3aa: CASSYDQVLNTEAFF; v_gene: TRBV6-6; j_gene: TRBJ1-1; abundance: .; d_gene: .
CDR3nt: TGCGCCAGCAGCCAAGAAGGCGGGATTGAGCCCCAGCATTTT; CDR3aa: CASSQEGGIEPQHF; v_gene: TRBV4-1; j_gene: TRBJ1-5; abundance: .; d_gene: .
CDR3nt: TGTGCCAGCAATTTTCGCCAGGACAGCATATACGAGCAGTACTTC; CDR3aa: CASNFRQDSIYEQYF; v_gene: TRBV2; j_gene: TRBJ2-7; abundance: .; d_gene: .
CDR3nt: TGTGCCAGCAGCTTAGTGTCAGGGAACAATGAGCAGTTCTTC; CDR3aa: CASSLVSGNNEQFF; v_gene: TRBV7-2; j_gene: TRBJ2-1; abundance: .; d_gene: .
CDR3nt: TGTGCCAGCAGCTTAAACATGGACTTTATACAAGAGACCCAGTACTTC; CDR3aa: CASSLNMDFIQETQYF; v_gene: TRBV7-9; j_gene: TRBJ2-5; abundance: .; d_gene: .
CDR3nt: TGTGCCAGCTCACCAAGCGGACAGGGGGAGCAGTACTTC; CDR3aa: CASSPSGQGEQYF; v_gene: TRBV18; j_gene: TRBJ2-7; abundance: .; d_gene: TRBD1
CDR3nt: TGTGCCAGCAGCTCGTACCAAGAGACCCAGTACTTC; CDR3aa: CASSSYQETQYF; v_gene: TRBV7-2; j_gene: TRBJ2-5; abundance: .; d_gene: .
CDR3nt: TGTGCCAGCAGTGAAGCGGGAGGCACAGATACGCAGTATTTT; CDR3aa: CASSEAGGTDTQYF; v_gene: TRBV6-4; j_gene: TRBJ2-3; abundance: medium-sized; d_gene: TRBD2
CDR3nt: TGTGCCAGCAGCGTAGGAGAGGGCCGTTTCACCGGGGAGCTGTTTTTT; CDR3aa: CASSVGEGRFTGELFF; v_gene: TRBV9; j_gene: TRBJ2-2; abundance: .; d_gene: .
CDR3nt: TGTGCCAGCAGCTTAAGTAGGCTAGCCGCCTACGAGCAGTACTTC; CDR3aa: CASSLSRLAAYEQYF; v_gene: TRBV7-2; j_gene: TRBJ2-7; abundance: .; d_gene: .
CDR3nt: TGTGCCAGCAGCCAACCGGGAGGGAACTACAATGAGCAGTTCTTC; CDR3aa: CASSQPGGNYNEQFF; v_gene: TRBV14; j_gene: TRBJ2-1; abundance: .; d_gene: TRBD2
CDR3nt: TGTGCCAGCAGCCCCGACAATAGCGGGAGGGCCGGCGGGGAGCTGTTTTTT; CDR3aa: CASSPDNSGRAGGELFF; v_gene: TRBV4-2; j_gene: TRBJ2-2; abundance: .; d_gene: TRBD2
CDR3nt: TGTGCCAGCAGCCTCCGCGGGGGGACCCAGTACTTC; CDR3aa: CASSLRGGTQYF; v_gene: TRBV5-6; j_gene: TRBJ2-5; abundance: .; d_gene: TRBD2
CDR3nt: TGCGCCAGCAGCCACCTGACTAGCGGAGAAGAGACCCAGTACTTC; CDR3aa: CASSHLTSGEETQYF; v_gene: TRBV4-1; j_gene: TRBJ2-5; abundance: .; d_gene: TRBD2
CDR3nt: TGTGCCAGTAGTATAAAGGCAGGGGATTGGCAGCCCCAGCATTTT; CDR3aa: CASSIKAGDWQPQHF; v_gene: TRBV19; j_gene: TRBJ1-5; abundance: .; d_gene: .
CDR3nt: TGCGCCAGCAGCAACCCGGCCGGACAGGGGAAGACCCAGTACTTC; CDR3aa: CASSNPAGQGKTQYF; v_gene: TRBV5-1; j_gene: TRBJ2-5; abundance: .; d_gene: TRBD1
CDR3nt: TGCGCCAGCAGCTCGGGGGTAGGGGTTGATCAGCCCCAGCATTTT; CDR3aa: CASSSGVGVDQPQHF; v_gene: TRBV4-3; j_gene: TRBJ1-5; abundance: .; d_gene: .
CDR3nt: TGTGCCAGTAGTAAGGCTAGCGGGAGTGCGTACGAGCAGTACTTC; CDR3aa: CASSKASGSAYEQYF; v_gene: TRBV19; j_gene: TRBJ2-7; abundance: .; d_gene: TRBD2
CDR3nt: TGTGCCAGCAGCAGCCCCGGGACAGGGGTTTACGAGCAGTACTTC; CDR3aa: CASSSPGTGVYEQYF; v_gene: TRBV6-1; j_gene: TRBJ2-7; abundance: .; d_gene: TRBD1
CDR3nt: TGTGCCAGCAGTTACCGAGCCGGGACAGGGGGCGATGGCTACACCTTC; CDR3aa: CASSYRAGTGGDGYTF; v_gene: TRBV6-5; j_gene: TRBJ1-2; abundance: .; d_gene: TRBD1
CDR3nt: TGTGCCAGCAGTTCCACGAGCGGACGAAACACCATATATTTT; CDR3aa: CASSSTSGRNTIYF; v_gene: TRBV2; j_gene: TRBJ1-3; abundance: .; d_gene: .
CDR3nt: TGTGCCAGCAGTTTTCCTAGCGGTCGGGCCTACGAGCAGTACTTC; CDR3aa: CASSFPSGRAYEQYF; v_gene: TRBV28; j_gene: TRBJ2-7; abundance: .; d_gene: TRBD2
CDR3nt: TGTGCCAGCAGCTGGCTGTCAGGCGGGGAGCTGTTTTTT; CDR3aa: CASSWLSGGELFF; v_gene: TRBV2; j_gene: TRBJ2-2; abundance: .; d_gene: .
CDR3nt: TGCAGCGTCGGAGGGCTAGCGGGAGTACAGTTCTTC; CDR3aa: CSVGGLAGVQFF; v_gene: TRBV29-1; j_gene: TRBJ2-1; abundance: .; d_gene: TRBD2
CDR3nt: TGTGCCAGCAGTCCAGCGGGGGGAGGACGGACTGAAGCTTTCTTT; CDR3aa: CASSPAGGGRTEAFF; v_gene: TRBV27; j_gene: TRBJ1-1; abundance: .; d_gene: .
CDR3nt: TGTGCCAGCAGTTACGACAATTCCTACGAGCAGTACTTC; CDR3aa: CASSYDNSYEQYF; v_gene: TRBV6-5; j_gene: TRBJ2-7; abundance: .; d_gene: .
CDR3nt: TGTGCCACCTACGAGGACGAGCAGTACTTC; CDR3aa: CATYEDEQYF; v_gene: TRBV28; j_gene: TRBJ2-7; abundance: .; d_gene: .
CDR3nt: TGCGCCTCTGGGGGGAGCTCCTACGAGCAGTACTTC; CDR3aa: CASGGSSYEQYF; v_gene: TRBV5-1; j_gene: TRBJ2-7; abundance: .; d_gene: .
CDR3nt: TGTGCCAGCAGCTGGAGACAGGCTGGTGAGACCCAGTACTTC; CDR3aa: CASSWRQAGETQYF; v_gene: TRBV7-6; j_gene: TRBJ2-5; abundance: .; d_gene: .
CDR3nt: TGTGCCAGCAGCCAAGATCATAACAGGGGGCGCGGGAACACCATATATTTT; CDR3aa: CASSQDHNRGRGNTIYF; v_gene: TRBV4-2; j_gene: TRBJ1-3; abundance: .; d_gene: TRBD1
CDR3nt: TGTGCCAGCAGCTTTAACAGGGAGGAAGCTTTCTTT; CDR3aa: CASSFNREEAFF; v_gene: TRBV11-1; j_gene: TRBJ1-1; abundance: .; d_gene: .
CDR3nt: TGTGCCAGCAGTTCGTTTGGCGTCAGGGGGCAGAATGGCTACACCTTC; CDR3aa: CASSSFGVRGQNGYTF; v_gene: TRBV27; j_gene: TRBJ1-2; abundance: .; d_gene: TRBD1
CDR3nt: TGCGCCAGCAGCCAAGGCTCGCCATCGGTGGTTCGAGAAAAACTGTTTTTT; CDR3aa: CASSQGSPSVVREKLFF; v_gene: TRBV4-3; j_gene: TRBJ1-4; abundance: medium-sized; d_gene: .
CDR3nt: TGTGCCAGCAGGGCCGTAAGAACCTCGAACGATGAGCAGTTCTTC; CDR3aa: CASRAVRTSNDEQFF; v_gene: TRBV6-6; j_gene: TRBJ2-1; abundance: medium-sized; d_gene: .